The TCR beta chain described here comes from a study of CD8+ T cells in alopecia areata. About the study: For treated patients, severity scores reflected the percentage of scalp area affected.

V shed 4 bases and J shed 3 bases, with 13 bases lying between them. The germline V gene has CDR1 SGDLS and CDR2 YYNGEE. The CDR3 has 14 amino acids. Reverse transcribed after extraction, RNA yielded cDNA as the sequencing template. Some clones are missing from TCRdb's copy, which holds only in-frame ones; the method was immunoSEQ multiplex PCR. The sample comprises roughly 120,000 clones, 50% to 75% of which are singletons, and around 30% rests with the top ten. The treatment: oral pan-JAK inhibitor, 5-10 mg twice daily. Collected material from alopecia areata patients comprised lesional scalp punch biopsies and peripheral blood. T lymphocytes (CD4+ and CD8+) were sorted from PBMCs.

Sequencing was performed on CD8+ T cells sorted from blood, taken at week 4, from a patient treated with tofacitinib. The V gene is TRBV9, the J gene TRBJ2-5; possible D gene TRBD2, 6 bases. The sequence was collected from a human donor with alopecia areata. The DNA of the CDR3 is TGTGCCAGCAGCCCAGGGACTCGTGAAGAGACCCAGTACTTC. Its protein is CASSPGTREETQYF.